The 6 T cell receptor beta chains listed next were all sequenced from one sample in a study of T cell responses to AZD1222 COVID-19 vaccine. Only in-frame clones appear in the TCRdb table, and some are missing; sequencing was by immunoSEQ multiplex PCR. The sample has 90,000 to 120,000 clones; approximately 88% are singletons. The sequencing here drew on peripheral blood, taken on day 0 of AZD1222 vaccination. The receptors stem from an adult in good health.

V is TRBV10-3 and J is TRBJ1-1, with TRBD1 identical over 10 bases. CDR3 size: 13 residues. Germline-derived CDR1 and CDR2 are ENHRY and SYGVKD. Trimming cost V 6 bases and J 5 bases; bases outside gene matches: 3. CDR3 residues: CAIRGTGDTEAFF. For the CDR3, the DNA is TGTGCCATCAGAGGGACAGGGGATACTGAAGCTTTCTTT.

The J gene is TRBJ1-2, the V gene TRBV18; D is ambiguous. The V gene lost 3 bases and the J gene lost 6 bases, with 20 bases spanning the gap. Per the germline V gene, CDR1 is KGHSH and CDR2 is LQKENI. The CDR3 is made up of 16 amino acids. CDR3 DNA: TGTGCCAGCTCACCCCTGCCCATGTCCACCACGGATGGCTACACCTTC. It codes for CASSPLPMSTTDGYTF.

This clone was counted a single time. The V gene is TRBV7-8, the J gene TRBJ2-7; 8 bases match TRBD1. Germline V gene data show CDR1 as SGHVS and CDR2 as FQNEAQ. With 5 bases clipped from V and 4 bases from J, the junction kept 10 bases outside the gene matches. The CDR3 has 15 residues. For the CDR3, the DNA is TGTGCCAGCAGCACAGCGCCGGGACAGGCATACGAGCAGTACTTC. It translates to CASSTAPGQAYEQYF.

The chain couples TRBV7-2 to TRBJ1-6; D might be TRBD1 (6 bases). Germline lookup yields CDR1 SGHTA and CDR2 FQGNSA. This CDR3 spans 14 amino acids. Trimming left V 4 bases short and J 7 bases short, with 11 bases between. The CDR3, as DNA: TGTGCCAGCAGCTCCACAGGGAACAATTCACCCCTCCACTTT. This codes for CASSSTGNNSPLHF.

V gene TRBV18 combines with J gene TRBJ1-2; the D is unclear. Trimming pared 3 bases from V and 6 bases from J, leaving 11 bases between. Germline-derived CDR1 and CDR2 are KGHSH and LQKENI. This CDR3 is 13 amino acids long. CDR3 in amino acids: CASSPGLPNGYTF. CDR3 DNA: TGTGCCAGCTCACCGGGCCTCCCTAATGGCTACACCTTC.

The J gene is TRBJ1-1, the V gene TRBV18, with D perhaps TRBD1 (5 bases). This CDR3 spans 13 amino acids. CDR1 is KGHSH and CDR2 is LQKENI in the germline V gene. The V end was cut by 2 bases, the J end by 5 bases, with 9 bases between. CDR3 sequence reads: CASSPGKGTEAFF. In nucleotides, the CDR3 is TGTGCCAGCTCACCAGGAAAGGGGACTGAAGCTTTCTTT.